This TCR beta chain was sequenced during a study of blood T cells in healthy people across ages. With a J-beta primer mix and a sample-barcoded 5' primer, a second PCR ran about 7 to 12 cycles. Every cDNA molecule carried a tag from a template-switch adaptor bearing 12 random nucleotides. TCRdb reprocessed the 5' RACE reads via MiXCR and lists one record per CDR3 protein. The sample includes over 600,000 distinct CDR3 sequences, roughly 46% of them seen just once. Study findings and constraints: Per million T cells, TCR beta diversity dropped roughly linearly as age increased.

Per the germline V gene, CDR1 is DFQATT and CDR2 is SNEGSKA (reference sequence). CDR3 length: 13 amino acids. The trim removed 5 bases at V and 2 bases at J, leaving 4 bases unmatched. This clonotype was found many times. The target antigen is unknown. This chain connects TRBV20-1 to TRBJ2-7, with TRBD1 matching 9 bases. The sequence was collected from an elderly man in good health. Sequenced sample: blood. CDR3 nucleotide sequence: TGCAGTGCTTCCGACAGGGGGGCCTACGAGCAGTACTTC. This translates into CSASDRGAYEQYF.